This entry is about one T cell receptor beta chain. The antigen is not known. Libraries were prepared by immunoSEQ multiplex PCR; TCRdb keeps only in-frame clonotypes and omits some of them. The table includes more than 65,000 clones, about 79% detected once. The CDR3 consists of 15 residues. The germline gives CDR1 SGHRS, CDR2 YFSETQ. The V gene lost 4 bases and the J gene lost 4 bases, with 15 bases spanning the gap. These data belong to a study of OX40 agonist ivuxolimab in advanced cancers. Study-level information: Partial response was recorded in three patients: one hepatocellular carcinoma and two cutaneous melanoma cases.

Study-wide results and caveats: Averaged across samples, CD8+ T cells carried more expanded clones than CD4+ did.

The gene calls are TRBV5-1 and TRBJ1-5; D gene uncertain. The source is an adult with an advanced solid tumor such as melanoma, head and neck, liver or kidney cancer. The specimen was CD4+ or CD8+ T cells sorted from blood, collected in a trial of the OX40 agonist ivuxolimab. CDR3 region: CASSPVGGLNQPQHF. CDR3 nucleotide sequence: TGCGCCAGCAGCCCAGTAGGTGGGTTGAATCAGCCCCAGCATTTT.